The 13 T cell receptor beta chains below come from one sample, sequenced in a study of blood T cell repertoires in COVID-19. The table came from immunoSEQ multiplex PCR; TCRdb's copy has only in-frame clones and leaves some out. The data contain about 310,000 clones, about 88% of them singletons. Specimen: peripheral blood. The source of these receptors is a man between 65 and 85 years old with acute or convalescent COVID-19.

This rearrangement joins TRBV11-3 to TRBJ2-3, with 8 nucleotides matching TRBD1. The germline CDR1 and CDR2 sequences are SGHNT and YENEEA. The CDR3 has 15 residues. Losses at the gene ends were 2 bases for V and 4 bases for J; bases not matched to a gene: 5. The CDR3 coding sequence is TGTGCCAGCAGCTTACAGGGGGCGGGTGCAGATACGCAGTATTTT. This gives the protein CASSLQGAGADTQYF.

The V and J genes are TRBV7-8 and TRBJ1-1, with 10 bases that match TRBD1. The CDR3 length is 15 residues. Per germline, CDR1 SGHVS and CDR2 FQNEAQ. V was clipped by 2 bases and J by 7 bases; unmatched bases: 7. The CDR3 sequence is CASSLSTGGVGEAFF. The CDR3 DNA reads as TGTGCCAGCAGCTTATCGACAGGGGGCGTGGGTGAAGCTTTCTTT.

The rearrangement uses TRBV5-4 and TRBJ2-3; TRBD2 agrees at 9 bases. V was pared by 0 bases and J by 1 base, with 9 bases of the junction left unmatched. Looked up from germline, CDR1 is SGHNT and CDR2 is YYREEE (reference sequence). The CDR3 length is 18 residues. CDR3 in DNA: TGTGCCAGCAGCTTGGGAGCAGCGGGGGGATTCCGCACAGATACGCAGTATTTT. Its protein is CASSLGAAGGFRTDTQYF. Full variable domain (rest looked up from reference TRBV5-4 and TRBJ2-3): ETGVTQSPTHLIKTRGQQVTLRCSSQSGHNTVSWYQQALGQGPQFIFQYYREEENGRGNFPPRFSGLQFPNYSSELNVNALELDDSALYLCASSLGAAGGFRTDTQYFGPGTRLTVL.

Points on this clone: Other nucleotide sequences from this sample produce the same CDR3. V and J are TRBV7-2 and TRBJ2-5; 8 bases align to TRBD1. The CDR3 spans 14 residues. Germline assignment: CDR1 SGHTA and CDR2 FQGNSA. V lost 3 bases to trimming and J lost 4 bases; unmatched junction nucleotides: 4. CDR3 loop: CASSLGTGGETQYF. CDR3 in DNA: TGTGCCAGCAGCTTGGGGACAGGAGGAGAGACCCAGTACTTC.

The chain carries TRBV9 and TRBJ2-2, with 7 nucleotides matching TRBD1. V gave up 3 bases and J gave up 2 bases; unmatched junction bases: 4. CDR1 and CDR2 (germline): SGDLS, YYNGEE. The CDR3 covers 15 residues. Here the CDR3 reads CASSAGTVNTGELFF. The CDR3 DNA reads TGTGCCAGCAGCGCTGGGACAGTCAACACCGGGGAGCTGTTTTTT.

The V gene is TRBV5-6, the J gene TRBJ2-3, with D maybe TRBD1 (5 bases). V shed 1 base and J shed 5 bases, with 11 bases lying between them. This CDR3 is 14 amino acids long. The V gene's germline CDR1 is SGHDT and CDR2 YYEEEE. The CDR3 DNA follows: TGTGCCAGCAGCTTGAGGGGCATTGGAGATACGCAGTATTTT. The encoded protein is CASSLRGIGDTQYF.

The chain employs TRBV7-2 and TRBJ2-2; D is undetermined. Germline CDR1 SGHTA, CDR2 FQGNSA. Trimming removed 5 bases from V and 4 bases from J, with 11 bases in between. This CDR3 spans 14 amino acids. The DNA for the CDR3 is TGTGCCAGCAGCCCGCCCCCGAGCACCGGGGAGCTGTTTTTT. It yields the protein CASSPPPSTGELFF.

This clone showed up just once. The rearrangement joins TRBV29-1 to TRBJ2-7, with D maybe TRBD2 (6 bases). The CDR3 is 14 amino acids. Trimming removed 2 bases from V and 2 bases from J, with 13 bases in between. Germline assignment: CDR1 SQVTM and CDR2 ANQGSEA. The CDR3 bases are TGCAGCGTTGAACAGTACGGGAGCCCCTACGAGCAGTACTTC. Protein sequence: CSVEQYGSPYEQYF.

The chain couples TRBV5-1 to TRBJ1-3; the D gene is possibly TRBD1 (5 bases). Germline V CDR1 and CDR2: SGHRS, YFSETQ. V was clipped by 4 bases and J by 2 bases, with 28 bases between them. The CDR3 has 20 residues. Here the CDR3 reads CASSAGLGTDSSRAGNTIYF. CDR3 nucleotides: TGCGCCAGCAGCGCGGGGTTGGGGACGGACTCCTCTAGGGCTGGAAACACCATATATTTT.

This clone was observed once. The chain links TRBV6-2 or TRBV6-3 to TRBJ1-1, with TRBD1 matching 9 bases. Per germline, CDR1 MNHEY and CDR2 SVGEGT. V lost 6 bases to trimming and J lost 4 bases; unmatched junction nucleotides: 12. This CDR3 is built from 16 residues. The CDR3: CASSYGRDRVGTEAFF. For the CDR3, the DNA is TGTGCCAGCAGCTATGGCCGGGACAGGGTGGGCACTGAAGCTTTCTTT.

The V gene is TRBV2, the J gene TRBJ2-5, with 9 bases aligning to TRBD1. Unmatched junction bases numbered 12, after V lost 8 bases and J lost 5 bases. CDR1 SNHLY and CDR2 FYNNEI come from the germline V gene. This CDR3 is 15 amino acids long. The CDR3 bases are TGTGCCAGCGGAGGGGGACAGGGTTCTACGGAGACCCAGTACTTC. Protein sequence: CASGGGQGSTETQYF. Using reference TRBV2 and TRBJ2-5 for the parts outside the CDR3, the full variable domain is EPEVTQTPSHQVTQMGQEVILRCVPISNHLYFYWYRQILGQKVEFLVSFYNNEISEKSEIFDDQFSVERPDGSNFTLKIRSTKLEDSAMYFCASGGGQGSTETQYFGPGTRLLVL.

The chain recombines TRBV28 with TRBJ2-7; no clear D. V dropped 3 bases and J dropped 3 bases, with 9 bases sitting between them. CDR3 length: 13 residues. The germline gives CDR1 MDHEN, CDR2 SYDVKM. CDR3: CASSLGSRYEQYF. In DNA form, the CDR3 reads TGTGCCAGCAGTTTGGGCAGCCGCTACGAGCAGTACTTC.

This clone was recorded once. The chain links TRBV19 to TRBJ1-4; the match to TRBD1 covers 8 bases. This CDR3 spans 14 amino acids. Trimming cost V 5 bases and J 7 bases; bases outside gene matches: 6. The V gene's germline CDR1 is LNHDA and CDR2 SQIVND (reference sequence). CDR3 region: CASSFDRGREKLFF. The CDR3 DNA reads as TGTGCCAGTAGTTTTGACAGGGGACGTGAAAAACTGTTTTTT.